The 31 T cell receptor beta chains below all came from one sample that was sequenced in a study of prognosis after radiotherapy for stage I lung cancer. By two-round multiplex PCR, the TCR beta CDR3 was amplified from genomic DNA. Used in first-round PCR were primers specific to each TRBV and TRBJ gene. TCRdb reprocessed the multiplex PCR reads with MiXCR, giving one entry per CDR3 protein. The sample has fewer than 50,000 distinct CDR3 sequences; 24% are singletons. The sample in question was PBMCs, obtained before or after stereotactic body radiation therapy (not recorded which). The receptors were sampled from a donor older than 45 with non-small cell lung cancer.

In its sample, this clonotype was seen many times. The J gene is TRBJ1-6, the V gene TRBV2; D uncertain. V was pared by 1 base and J by 0 bases, with 7 bases between. This CDR3 has 16 amino acids. Germline CDR1 reads SNHLY; CDR2 reads FYNNEI. CDR3 sequence reads: CASSEGLSSYNSPLHF. CDR3 in DNA: TGTGCCAGCAGTGAAGGGTTGAGCTCCTATAATTCACCCCTCCACTTT.

In its sample, this clonotype was seen many times. The chain joins TRBV20-1 to TRBJ1-1; D perhaps matches TRBD1 (5 bases). With 5 bases removed from V and 1 base from J, the gap between germline ends came to 11 bases. This CDR3 contains 13 residues. Germline CDR1 and CDR2: DFQATT and SNEGSKA (reference sequence). CDR3 sequence: CSARRGQNTEAFF. Here the CDR3 DNA reads TGCAGTGCTCGGAGAGGACAGAACACTGAAGCTTTCTTT.

The genes are TRBV7-2 and TRBJ2-2; no reliable D call. CDR1 SGHTA and CDR2 FQGNSA come from the germline V gene. V lost 1 base and J lost 7, with 7 bases in between. CDR3 length: 13 residues. The CDR3 DNA reads as TGTGCCAGCAGCTTAGTTTTTGTCGGGGAGCTGTTTTTT. This gives the protein CASSLVFVGELFF.

A note on this clonotype: A far larger clone is a single base away, which makes a read error likely. V gene TRBV20-1 combines with J gene TRBJ2-1; TRBD1 aligns across 7 bases. CDR3 length equals 13 residues. The germline V gene encodes CDR1 DFQATT and CDR2 SNEGSKA (reference sequence). V trimming: 4 bases; J trimming: 10 bases; junction bases outside the gene matches: 10. CDR3 nucleotides: TGCAGTGCTAAGGGACAGTCGCGCTACGAGCAGTTCTTC. Protein: CSAKGQSRYEQFF.

This clonotype was found many times. Here the CDR3 reads CASSYSGTGNNNEQFF. As DNA, the CDR3 is TGTGCCAGCAGTTACTCCGGGACAGGTAACAACAATGAGCAGTTCTTC. This chain uses TRBV6-2 or TRBV6-3 with TRBJ2-1; 8 bases align to TRBD1. Trimming at V came to 0 bases and at J to 5 bases, leaving 6 bases not matched to a gene. The germline V gene encodes CDR1 MNHEY and CDR2 SVGEGT. This CDR3 has 16 residues.

Concerning this clonotype itself: One base separates it from a far larger clone, so it is likely a read error. V usage is TRBV6-4 and J usage is TRBJ2-7; D perhaps matches TRBD2 (6 bases). The J call may not be correct, given that the DNA end is closer to TRBJ2-1. This CDR3 region has 15 residues. Per the germline V gene, CDR1 is MRHNA and CDR2 is SNTAGT. CDR3 sequence (DNA): TGTGCCGGCAGTGACTCGGCGGGGTCCGCGAATGAGCAGTTCTTC. Protein sequence: CAGSDSAGSANEQFF.

Many counts were recorded for this clonotype. The J gene is TRBJ2-1, the V gene TRBV19; TRBD1 might be the D (6 bases). Germline lookup yields CDR1 LNHDA and CDR2 SQIVND (reference sequence). With 5 bases removed from V and 5 bases from J, the gap between germline ends came to 10 bases. The CDR3 has 13 amino acids. CDR3 loop: CASSFDRNNEQFF. The CDR3 region has the DNA TGTGCCAGTAGTTTCGACAGGAACAATGAGCAGTTCTTC.

In its sample, this clonotype was seen many times. The V and J genes are TRBV4-1 and TRBJ1-4, with 7 bases fitting TRBD1. Unmatched junction bases numbered 17, after V lost 6 bases and J lost 13 bases. CDR1 is MGHRA and CDR2 is YSYEKL in the germline V gene. This CDR3 spans 15 amino acids. CDR3 bases: TGCGCCAGCAGTAGTCAAGGACAGGTCCTAGGCGGACTGTTTTTT. The encoded protein is CASSSQGQVLGGLFF.

With regard to this clonotype: This likely stems from a read error, as it lies one base from a far larger clone. The rearrangement joins TRBV6-9 to TRBJ1-2; no clear D. Germline CDR1 reads MNHGY; CDR2 reads SVAAGI. V gave up 3 bases and J gave up 1 base, with 9 bases separating them. The CDR3 contains 14 residues. CDR3 nucleotide sequence: TGTGCCAGCAGTTACGCGGGCCTTAACTATGGCTACACCTTC. As protein: CASSYAGLNYGYTF.

This clonotype was observed at least ten times. The chain employs TRBV7-8 and TRBJ1-5; D ambiguous. This CDR3 is built from 12 residues. CDR1 and CDR2 from the germline V gene are SGHVS and FQNEAQ. Deletions cut 5 bases from V and 5 bases from J, with 7 bases between. The DNA of the CDR3 is TGTGCCAGCAGCCGTTCGGATCAGCCCCAGCATTTT. Protein product: CASSRSDQPQHF. Based on the CDR3 plus reference TRBV7-8 and TRBJ1-5, the full variable domain is GAGVSQSPRYKVAKRGQDVALRCDPISGHVSLFWYQQALGQGPEFLTYFQNEAQLDKSGLPSDRFFAERPEGSVSTLKIQRTQQEDSAVYLCASSRSDQPQHFGDGTRLSIL.

This clonotype was recorded a few times. J is TRBJ1-1 and V is TRBV5-1, with D maybe TRBD1 (5 bases). CDR1 is SGHRS and CDR2 is YFSETQ in the germline V gene. The CDR3 contains 16 residues. Trimming removed 4 bases at V and 1 base at J, with 17 bases between. CDR3 nucleotide sequence: TGCGCCAGCAGCGACGGACAAGTCCTCCCGAACACTGAAGCTTTCTTT. Amino acid sequence: CASSDGQVLPNTEAFF.

This chain links TRBV11-2 with TRBJ1-1; D not resolved. V lost 0 bases to trimming and J lost 6 bases, with 5 bases between them. This CDR3 has 12 residues. Germline V CDR1 and CDR2: SGHAT, FQNNGV. CDR3 loop: CASSLDRPEAFF. Written as DNA, the CDR3 is TGTGCCAGCAGCTTAGATCGGCCTGAAGCTTTCTTT.

This clonotype showed up many times. This sequence joins TRBV7-8 and TRBJ1-1, with a weak D call TRBD1 (6 bases). Germline-derived CDR1 and CDR2 are SGHVS and FQNEAQ. The V gene lost 1 base and the J gene lost 2 bases, with 20 bases spanning the gap. The CDR3 contains 18 residues. The CDR3 sequence is CASSLVWGGGFGNTEAFF. DNA for the CDR3: TGTGCCAGCAGCTTAGTTTGGGGGGGCGGTTTTGGAAACACTGAAGCTTTCTTT. Full variable domain (missing parts from reference TRBV7-8 and TRBJ1-1): GAGVSQSPRYKVAKRGQDVALRCDPISGHVSLFWYQQALGQGPEFLTYFQNEAQLDKSGLPSDRFFAERPEGSVSTLKIQRTQQEDSAVYLCASSLVWGGGFGNTEAFFGQGTRLTVV.

There are many counts of this clonotype. This chain connects TRBV5-6 to TRBJ2-1; weak D call: TRBD1 (6 bases). The CDR3 extends over 15 amino acids. V was trimmed by 0 bases and J by 6 bases, leaving 13 bases between them. Germline V gives CDR1 SGHDT, CDR2 YYEEEE. CDR3 sequence: CASSLVGGAGNEQFF. The CDR3, as DNA: TGTGCCAGCAGCTTGGTTGGGGGCGCGGGCAATGAGCAGTTCTTC.

This clonotype showed up many times. This chain uses TRBV28 with TRBJ1-1; D is perhaps TRBD1 (6 bases). This CDR3 contains 14 residues. CDR1 is MDHEN and CDR2 is SYDVKM in the germline V gene. V was shortened by 4 bases and J by 6 bases, with 15 bases between the two germline ends. The CDR3 sequence: CASSSPPTGPEAFF. In DNA, the CDR3 is TGTGCCAGCAGTTCCCCGCCTACAGGGCCTGAAGCTTTCTTT.

This clonotype showed up many times. V usage is TRBV20-1 and J usage is TRBJ1-2; 9 bases are a match to TRBD1. V shed 6 bases, J shed 3 bases, and the junction held 11 bases outside the gene matches. Germline CDR1 and CDR2: DFQATT and SNEGSKA (reference sequence). This CDR3 is 15 amino acids long. Written as DNA, the CDR3 is TGCAGTGCCCCCACAGGGGGCTCGGAGGACTATGGCTACACCTTC. It specifies CSAPTGGSEDYGYTF.

The V and J genes are TRBV2 and TRBJ1-5; TRBD1 might be the D (6 bases). Trimming took 3 bases from V and 10 from J, leaving 25 bases between them. The CDR3 has 17 residues. Germline-derived CDR1 and CDR2 are SNHLY and FYNNEI. The CDR3: CASSEGGGQGPQCPQHF. CDR3 in DNA: TGTGCCAGCAGTGAGGGAGGGGGGCAGGGACCGCAATGTCCCCAGCATTTT.

This clonotype has ten or more counts. The chain has TRBV24-1 and TRBJ1-4; D unresolved. The V end lost 6 bases, the J end lost 4 bases, and 11 bases lay between the germline ends. Germline V lookup: CDR1 KGHDR, CDR2 SFDVKD. The CDR3 spans 14 residues. CDR3 DNA sequence: TGTGCCACCAGTATAGGCAGGAATAATGAAAAACTGTTTTTT. It codes for CATSIGRNNEKLFF.

Ten or more counts support this clonotype. The chain carries TRBV12-3 or TRBV12-4 and TRBJ1-2; D gene uncertain. V was clipped by 7 bases and J by 4 bases, with 13 bases between them. The CDR3 has 13 residues. The CDR3 protein is CASTPRQTYGYTF. The DNA for the CDR3 is TGTGCCAGCACCCCAAGGCAGACCTATGGCTACACCTTC.

The gene calls are TRBV7-8 and TRBJ2-1, with D possibly being TRBD1 or TRBD2 (6 bases each). Trimming pared 3 bases from V and 4 bases from J, leaving 16 bases between. Germline V gives CDR1 SGHVS, CDR2 FQNEAQ. The CDR3 totals 16 residues. The CDR3 coding sequence is TGTGCCAGCAGCTTTGGGGCGACGGGGGCATACAATGAGCAGTTCTTC. This sequence encodes CASSFGATGAYNEQFF.

This clonotype was seen many times. The chain is built from TRBV30 and TRBJ1-6; D unclear. In germline, CDR1 is GTSNPN, CDR2 SVGIG (reference sequence). V lost 3 bases to trimming and J lost 13 bases, with 13 bases between them. The CDR3 has 12 residues. The CDR3 nucleotides are TGTGCCTGGAGCATACAGTCATTCCCCCTCCACTTT. It yields the protein CAWSIQSFPLHF.

This clonotype was seen ten or more times. The rearrangement joins TRBV7-9 to TRBJ1-4, with 8 positions matching TRBD1. The CDR3 sequence is 16 residues long. From germline, CDR1 is SEHNR and CDR2 FQNEAQ (reference sequence). V trimming: 2 bases; J trimming: 4 bases; junction bases outside the gene matches: 6. CDR3 DNA: TGTGCCAGCAGCTTATACGAGACAGGGGTTAATGAAAAACTGTTTTTT. This codes for CASSLYETGVNEKLFF. The variable domain in full, completed from reference TRBV7-9 and TRBJ1-4, reads DTGVSQNPRHKITKRGQNVTFRCDPISEHNRLYWYRQTLGQGPEFLTYFQNEAQLEKSRLLSDRFSAERPKGSFSTLEIQRTEQGDSAMYLCASSLYETGVNEKLFFGSGTQLSVL.

This clonotype has ten or more counts. The chain uses TRBV7-9 and TRBJ2-7, with D possibly matching TRBD1 (6 bases). Germline CDR1 reads SEHNR; CDR2 reads FQNEAQ (reference sequence). CDR3 size: 15 residues. V lost 7 bases to trimming and J lost 0 bases, with 16 bases between them. The CDR3: CASTYWQGTSYEQYF. The CDR3 region has the DNA TGTGCCAGCACCTACTGGCAGGGGACCTCCTACGAGCAGTACTTC.

This clonotype was seen repeatedly, ten times or more. The chain has TRBV5-6 and TRBJ2-1; possibly TRBD1 for D (5 bases). The germline V gene has CDR1 SGHDT and CDR2 YYEEEE. Trimming took 6 bases from V and 4 from J, leaving 17 bases between them. The CDR3 is 15 residues long. The DNA of the CDR3 is TGTGCCAGCAACGCAGGGCAGGCAGGGTACAATGAGCAGTTCTTC. Translating it yields CASNAGQAGYNEQFF.

The sample holds many counts of this clonotype. The chain carries TRBV20-1 and TRBJ1-6; D unresolved. The CDR3 totals 14 residues. The germline gives CDR1 DFQATT, CDR2 SNEGSKA (reference sequence). V gave up 5 bases and J gave up 7 bases, with 15 bases separating them. The CDR3 loop reads CSASRFSENSPLHF. As DNA, the CDR3 is TGCAGTGCTTCGAGGTTCTCGGAGAATTCACCCCTCCACTTT.

Many counts were recorded for this clonotype. The genes are TRBV7-9 and TRBJ1-2; D might be TRBD1 (6 bases). Per the germline V gene, CDR1 is SEHNR and CDR2 is FQNEAQ (reference sequence). The V gene lost 1 base and the J gene lost 7 bases, with 13 bases spanning the gap. CDR3 length: 14 amino acids. The CDR3 loop is CASSLDRVFSGYTF. In DNA, the CDR3 is TGTGCCAGCAGCTTAGACAGGGTTTTTAGTGGCTACACCTTC. Full variable domain (missing parts from reference TRBV7-9 and TRBJ1-2): DTGVSQNPRHKITKRGQNVTFRCDPISEHNRLYWYRQTLGQGPEFLTYFQNEAQLEKSRLLSDRFSAERPKGSFSTLEIQRTEQGDSAMYLCASSLDRVFSGYTFGSGTRLTVV.

This clonotype came up many times. The chain links TRBV27 to TRBJ1-2; D is possibly TRBD1 (6 bases). Germline CDR1 reads MNHEY; CDR2 reads SMNVEV (reference sequence). This CDR3 contains 17 residues. The germline V and J ends were trimmed by 2 bases and 7 bases, with 23 bases remaining between them. In DNA, the CDR3 is TGTGCCAGCAGTTTAGGGGGAGGACAGTATAGCCTCGGTGGCTACACCTTC. This codes for CASSLGGGQYSLGGYTF.

In its sample, this clonotype was seen many times. The CDR3: CASSPRRGLSSYEQYF. CDR3 coding DNA: TGTGCCAGCTCACCACGGAGGGGACTAAGCTCCTACGAGCAGTACTTC. V gene TRBV18 combines with J gene TRBJ2-7; 7 bases line up with TRBD2. The CDR3 has 16 amino acids. J gave up 0 bases and V 1 base, and 6 bases lay outside the gene matches. Looked up from germline, CDR1 is KGHSH and CDR2 is LQKENI.

This clonotype was seen at least ten times. The chain has TRBV10-3 and TRBJ2-2; possibly TRBD2 for D (5 bases). CDR1 is ENHRY and CDR2 is SYGVKD in the germline V gene. V lost 7 bases to trimming and J lost 7 bases, with 10 bases between them. The CDR3 totals 12 residues. CDR3 coding DNA: TGTGCCATCACTTCCGGAGGCGGGGAGCTGTTTTTT. Protein product: CAITSGGGELFF.

There are many counts of this clonotype. This sequence joins TRBV7-8 and TRBJ2-7; possible D gene TRBD2, 5 bases. This CDR3 region has 15 residues. V gave up 1 base and J gave up 2 bases, with 12 bases separating them. Germline V CDR1 and CDR2: SGHVS, FQNEAQ. The CDR3 spells CASSLGVQRAYEQYF. The CDR3 region has the DNA TGTGCCAGCAGCTTAGGCGTGCAGAGGGCCTACGAGCAGTACTTC.

At least ten counts were recorded for this clonotype. The rearrangement joins TRBV6-1 to TRBJ1-5; 10 positions agree with TRBD1. The J segment lost 4 bases and the V segment lost 5 bases, leaving 5 bases of the junction unmatched. From germline, CDR1 is MNHNS and CDR2 SASEGT. This CDR3 region has 15 residues. The CDR3: CASSPRGQGNQPQHF. The CDR3 DNA reads as TGTGCCAGCAGTCCCCGGGGACAGGGGAATCAGCCCCAGCATTTT.